Each of the 32 T cell receptor beta chains below was sequenced from the same sample in a study of PD-L1 blockade in urothelial cancer. TCRdb's table, derived via immunoSEQ multiplex PCR, lists solely in-frame clones and lacks some. The sample lists about 45,000 clones, around 88% occurring once. This specimen was PBMCs, taken around atezolizumab (anti-PD-L1) treatment. The receptors originated from a man at least 80 years old with urothelial cancer.

The chain links TRBV6-5 to TRBJ2-1; TRBD2 matches 7 bases. The CDR3 sequence is 15 residues long. In germline, CDR1 is MNHEY, CDR2 SVGAGI. With V trimmed by 4 bases and J by 0 bases, 3 bases remained unmatched. The CDR3 spells CASSFSGFSYNEQFF. CDR3 coding DNA: TGTGCCAGCAGTTTTAGCGGGTTCTCCTACAATGAGCAGTTCTTC.

The chain couples TRBV6-1 to TRBJ2-7; the D gene is possibly TRBD2 (6 bases). With 7 bases removed from V and 3 bases from J, the gap between germline ends came to 16 bases. CDR1 MNHNS and CDR2 SASEGT come from the germline V gene. CDR3 size: 14 residues. CDR3 sequence: CASKAGLQNYEQYF. For the CDR3, the DNA is TGTGCCAGCAAGGCGGGACTCCAAAACTACGAGCAGTACTTC.

The chain recombines TRBV9 with TRBJ2-1; 10 nucleotides align to TRBD1. The CDR3 sequence is 18 residues long. The trim removed 2 bases at V and 1 base at J, leaving 9 bases unmatched. Germline CDR1 SGDLS, CDR2 YYNGEE. CDR3 region: CASSVEPPGQGSYNEQFF. Written as DNA, the CDR3 is TGTGCCAGCAGCGTTGAACCCCCGGGACAGGGGTCCTACAATGAGCAGTTCTTC.

This clone was detected once. The chain employs TRBV18 and TRBJ1-1; D may be TRBD1 (5 bases). The ends were cut back, 2 bases at V and 0 bases at J, with 13 bases in the middle. The CDR3 sequence is 16 residues long. Per the germline V gene, CDR1 is KGHSH and CDR2 is LQKENI. The CDR3 here is CASSPNGARVNTEAFF. In nucleotides, the CDR3 is TGTGCCAGCTCACCAAACGGCGCCAGGGTGAACACTGAAGCTTTCTTT.

CDR3: CASSTPSGNTGELFF. For the CDR3, the DNA is TGTGCCAGTAGTACCCCATCGGGGAACACCGGGGAGCTGTTTTTT. The chain employs TRBV19 and TRBJ2-2; no reliable D call. Germline CDR1 and CDR2: LNHDA and SQIVND (reference sequence). The CDR3 is 15 amino acids. Between the trimmed V and J ends, which lost 4 bases and 1 base, there was a span of 10 bases. The whole variable domain, filled in from reference TRBV19 and TRBJ2-2, reads DGGITQSPKYLFRKEGQNVTLSCEQNLNHDAMYWYRQDPGQGLRLIYYSQIVNDFQKGDIAEGYSVSREKKESFPLTVTSAQKNPTAFYLCASSTPSGNTGELFFGEGSRLTVL.

The chain carries TRBV28 and TRBJ1-5; possibly TRBD1 for D (6 bases). In germline, CDR1 is MDHEN, CDR2 SYDVKM. V was shortened by 2 bases and J by 1 base, with 15 bases between the two germline ends. The CDR3 loop spans 17 amino acids. This CDR3 reads CASSLQKTDRSNQPQHF. CDR3 in DNA: TGTGCCAGCAGTTTACAAAAAACCGACAGGAGCAATCAGCCCCAGCATTTT.

The rearrangement links TRBV15 to TRBJ2-7; D is possibly TRBD1 (5 bases). Germline V gene lookup returns CDR1 LNHNV and CDR2 YYDKDF (reference sequence). CDR3 size: 14 residues. V lost 1 base to trimming and J lost 2 bases, with 9 bases between them. CDR3 sequence reads: CATSRAGATYEQYF. CDR3 nucleotide sequence: TGTGCCACCAGCAGAGCTGGGGCAACCTACGAGCAGTACTTC.

The genes are TRBV25-1 and TRBJ1-2; no clear D gene. Germline V CDR1 and CDR2: MGHDK, SYGVNS. V was pared by 6 bases and J by 0 bases, with 8 bases between. This CDR3 spans 13 amino acids. CDR3 amino acids: CASSDGANYGYTF. CDR3 sequence (DNA): TGTGCCAGCAGCGACGGAGCTAACTATGGCTACACCTTC.

The CDR3 coding sequence is TGTGCCAGCAGCCGTGAGCCAGGGGGGCTGGGGGGTGAAAAACTGTTTTTT. Translation: CASSREPGGLGGEKLFF. The genes are TRBV28 and TRBJ1-4; TRBD1 aligns across 7 bases. CDR1 is MDHEN, CDR2 SYDVKM, per germline. The CDR3 sequence is 17 residues long. Trimming at V came to 6 bases and at J to 7 bases, leaving 17 bases not matched to a gene.

The V and J genes are TRBV29-1 and TRBJ2-1; 8 bases map to TRBD2. Looked up from germline, CDR1 is SQVTM and CDR2 is ANQGSEA. The junction had 22 bases not matched to a gene; V was cut back by 3 bases and J by 12 bases. This CDR3 spans 17 amino acids. The DNA of the CDR3 is TGCAGCGTTGAGGGTTTAGGAGCGGGAGAAAAAGGAGGAGGGCAGTTCTTC. Residues: CSVEGLGAGEKGGGQFF.

The V and J genes are TRBV27 and TRBJ2-7; 10 bases align to TRBD2. This CDR3 has 15 residues. Trimming at V came to 3 bases and at J to 5 bases, leaving 7 bases not matched to a gene. The V gene's germline CDR1 is MNHEY and CDR2 SMNVEV (reference sequence). The chain's CDR3 is CASSFRAGGPHEQYF. CDR3 nucleotide sequence: TGTGCCAGCAGTTTCCGAGCGGGAGGGCCCCACGAGCAGTACTTC.

This sequence joins TRBV10-2 and TRBJ2-3; D uncertain. The CDR3 contains 14 residues. The germline V gene has CDR1 WSHSY and CDR2 SAAADI. With 4 bases removed from V and 2 bases from J, the gap between germline ends came to 10 bases. CDR3 protein: CASSGLPDTDTQYF. The CDR3 DNA follows: TGCGCCAGCAGTGGTCTGCCAGACACAGATACGCAGTATTTT.

This clone was found once. The V and J genes are TRBV19 and TRBJ1-1; D not certain. This CDR3 spans 14 amino acids. CDR1 and CDR2 (germline): LNHDA, SQIVND (reference sequence). Trimming removed 4 bases at V and 4 bases at J, with 13 bases between. Here the CDR3 reads CASSTRPRGTEAFF. Here the CDR3 DNA reads TGTGCCAGTAGTACCCGACCACGGGGCACTGAAGCTTTCTTT.

This chain uses TRBV19 with TRBJ2-1; D gene unclear. Germline V lookup: CDR1 LNHDA, CDR2 SQIVND (reference sequence). V gave up 2 bases and J gave up 9 bases, with 11 bases separating them. CDR3 length: 13 amino acids. CDR3 coding DNA: TGTGCCAGTAGTATAACAAGGAGTGGTGAGCAGTTCTTC. It specifies CASSITRSGEQFF.

The chain recombines TRBV2 with TRBJ2-2; no clear D gene. Germline assignment: CDR1 SNHLY and CDR2 FYNNEI. The CDR3 length is 14 residues. V was pared by 8 bases and J by 1 base, with 11 bases between. The DNA of the CDR3 is TGTGCCAGCCTTAGTAACCGGAACACCGGGGAGCTGTTTTTT. Residues: CASLSNRNTGELFF.

The chain links TRBV7-2 to TRBJ2-5, with 13 bases matching TRBD2. Germline V CDR1 and CDR2: SGHTA, FQGNSA. V was pared by 5 bases and J by 2 bases, with 14 bases of the junction left unmatched. CDR3 size: 19 residues. This CDR3 is CASSRRVGLAGVSQETQYF. The CDR3 nucleotides read TGTGCCAGCAGCAGGAGAGTCGGACTAGCGGGAGTGTCTCAAGAGACCCAGTACTTC.

In nucleotides, the CDR3 is TGTGCCAGCTCACTCCGCGGGGCCAGCTACAATGAGCAGTTCTTC. Its translation is CASSLRGASYNEQFF. The gene calls are TRBV18 and TRBJ2-1; weak D call: TRBD2 (6 bases). This CDR3 comprises 15 residues. Germline V gene sequence: CDR1 KGHSH, CDR2 LQKENI. Trimming left V 4 bases short and J 3 bases short, with 13 bases between.

The V gene is TRBV4-1, the J gene TRBJ1-3; 7 bases are shared with TRBD1. Germline V gene data show CDR1 as MGHRA and CDR2 as YSYEKL. This CDR3 region has 14 residues. Trimming cost V 4 bases and J 4 bases; bases outside gene matches: 4. The CDR3 sequence: CASSPGTAGNTIYF. CDR3 coding DNA: TGCGCCAGCAGCCCTGGGACAGCCGGAAACACCATATATTTT.

The chain links TRBV4-1 to TRBJ2-2; TRBD1 matches at 10 bases. V lost 6 bases and J lost 4; bases outside the gene matches: 2. The CDR3 is made up of 14 amino acids. Per the germline V gene, CDR1 is MGHRA and CDR2 is YSYEKL. The CDR3 loop reads CASRRTGGTGELFF. DNA of the CDR3: TGCGCCAGCAGACGGACAGGGGGCACCGGGGAGCTGTTTTTT.

The chain recombines TRBV5-1 with TRBJ1-1, with TRBD1 identical over 7 bases. V trimming: 4 bases; J trimming: 7 bases; junction bases outside the gene matches: 13. The CDR3 has 15 residues. Germline V gene sequence: CDR1 SGHRS, CDR2 YFSETQ. CDR3 protein: CASSQQRQGEGEAFF. CDR3 bases: TGCGCCAGCAGCCAACAAAGACAGGGCGAGGGTGAAGCTTTCTTT.

CDR3 DNA sequence: TGCAGCGCCGGGACAGCCCCACGGAACTATGGCTACACCTTC. It is translated as CSAGTAPRNYGYTF. The rearrangement uses TRBV29-1 and TRBJ1-2; 7 nucleotides line up with TRBD1. The junction had 10 bases not matched to a gene; V was cut back by 7 bases and J by 2 bases. The CDR3 runs to 14 residues. Germline V CDR1 and CDR2: SQVTM, ANQGSEA.

This chain connects TRBV5-1 to TRBJ2-5; 15 bases align to TRBD2. The germline V gene has CDR1 SGHRS and CDR2 YFSETQ. The CDR3 loop spans 14 amino acids. Trimming cost V 4 bases and J 9 bases; bases outside gene matches: 4. DNA of the CDR3: TGCGCCAGCAGCACAGGACTAGCGGGAGGGGCCCAGTACTTC. Amino acids: CASSTGLAGGAQYF. The full variable domain, its missing parts supplied by reference TRBV5-1 and TRBJ2-5, is KAGVTQTPRYLIKTRGQQVTLSCSPISGHRSVSWYQQTPGQGLQFLFEYFSETQRNKGNFPGRFSGRQFSNSRSEMNVSTLELGDSALYLCASSTGLAGGAQYFGPGTRLLVL.

The rearrangement joins TRBV6-1 to TRBJ2-7; 11 bases are shared with TRBD2. The length of the CDR3 is 15 residues. The germline gives CDR1 MNHNS, CDR2 SASEGT. The junction had 5 bases not matched to a gene; V was cut back by 5 bases and J by 2 bases. The CDR3 nucleotides read TGTGCCAGCAGTTCGATAGCGGGAGGGCCCTACGAGCAGTACTTC. It is translated as CASSSIAGGPYEQYF.

This chain connects TRBV25-1 to TRBJ1-2; D may be TRBD1 (5 bases). Germline CDR1 and CDR2: MGHDK and SYGVNS. The CDR3 runs to 16 residues. Trimming stripped 3 bases from V and 4 bases from J, with 18 bases between. CDR3 nucleotides: TGTGCCAGCAGTGAGGGTTGGACATCTGGTCGCTATGGCTACACCTTC. It specifies CASSEGWTSGRYGYTF.

The rearrangement uses TRBV28 and TRBJ1-2; 7 nucleotides align to TRBD1. Trimming removed 5 bases from V and 6 bases from J; junction bases left unmatched: 12. CDR3 length: 15 amino acids. Germline V gene sequence: CDR1 MDHEN, CDR2 SYDVKM. The CDR3 loop reads CASSPHPDRVDGYTF. CDR3 nucleotides: TGTGCCAGCAGTCCCCACCCCGACAGGGTGGATGGCTACACCTTC.

The chain joins TRBV10-3 to TRBJ2-3; 14 nucleotides match TRBD2. Germline CDR1 reads ENHRY; CDR2 reads SYGVKD. V trimming: 10 bases; J trimming: 8 bases; junction bases outside the gene matches: 11. This CDR3 comprises 15 residues. CDR3 DNA sequence: TGTGCCACCGTTCCCGGGACTAGCGGGAGTGGTACGCAGTATTTT. This translates into CATVPGTSGSGTQYF.

The J gene is TRBJ1-2, the V gene TRBV4-1, with D possibly TRBD1 on 5 matching bases. This CDR3 spans 13 amino acids. Germline V gene sequence: CDR1 MGHRA, CDR2 YSYEKL. Trimming took off 0 bases at V and 14 bases at J, with 16 bases between the two ends. In nucleotides, the CDR3 is TGCGCCAGCAGCCAAGAGGAAGGGAGGGGAAGGACCTTC. It encodes CASSQEEGRGRTF.

The chain joins TRBV27 to TRBJ2-5, with D possibly being TRBD1 (6 bases). The CDR3 is made up of 17 amino acids. The germline V gene has CDR1 MNHEY and CDR2 SMNVEV (reference sequence). V dropped 6 bases and J dropped 5 bases, with 25 bases sitting between them. Here the CDR3 reads CASSIGWGPNRGETQYF. CDR3 nucleotide sequence: TGTGCCAGCAGCATCGGCTGGGGGCCTAACCGAGGGGAGACCCAGTACTTC.

This clone has only one observation. Other DNA sequences in this specimen translate into the identical CDR3. The chain has TRBV30 and TRBJ1-2; D gene unclear. V gave up 0 bases and J gave up 10 bases, with 15 bases separating them. The length of the CDR3 is 13 residues. The germline V gene has CDR1 GTSNPN and CDR2 SVGIG (reference sequence). The CDR3 coding sequence is TGTGCCTGGAGTGTACAGTCGGGGTTGGCCTACACCTTC. Protein sequence: CAWSVQSGLAYTF.

The chain has TRBV21-1 and TRBJ2-2; the table calls TRBD1, which could not be checked here. TRBV21-1 is a known pseudogene. The CDR3 is 18 residues long. CDR3 residues: CASSPKEQGAYQTGELFF. The CDR3 DNA reads TGTGCCAGCAGCCCAAAGGAACAGGGGGCGTACCAAACCGGGGAGCTGTTTTTT.

V and J are TRBV7-9 and TRBJ1-1; D gene uncertain. Germline V gives CDR1 SEHNR, CDR2 FQNEAQ (reference sequence). Trimming cost V 2 bases and J 10 bases, with 11 bases left between them. CDR3 length equals 12 residues. The CDR3 nucleotides are TGTGCCAGCAGCTTAAGCACGGGTGCAGCTTTCTTT. This encodes CASSLSTGAAFF.

Only a few counts were recorded for this clone. V gene TRBV19 combines with J gene TRBJ1-1, with a weak D call TRBD1 (5 bases). The CDR3 sequence is 13 residues long. The V and J ends lost 6 bases and 4 bases respectively, with 12 bases between them. CDR1 is LNHDA and CDR2 is SQIVND in the germline V gene (reference sequence). The CDR3 spells CASRRGWSTEAFF. The CDR3, as DNA: TGTGCCAGTAGACGGGGGTGGAGCACTGAAGCTTTCTTT.